One and the same sample provided the 6 T cell receptor beta chains below, sequenced in a study of blood T cell repertoires in COVID-19. Method: immunoSEQ multiplex PCR; TCRdb's copy keeps in-frame clones and lacks some. The sample contains about 210,000 clones, roughly 91% of which appear only once. Sequencing was done on a sample of PBMCs or T cells enriched from blood (not recorded which). The receptor source for this set is a man aged 25 to 40 in a cohort exposed to, infected with or recovered from COVID-19 (not recorded which).

The chain is built from TRBV5-1 and TRBJ2-7, with 9 bases that match TRBD2. The CDR3 is made up of 14 amino acids. With V trimmed by 4 bases and J by 5 bases, 7 bases remained unmatched. The germline V gene has CDR1 SGHRS and CDR2 YFSETQ. The CDR3 nucleotides read TGCGCCAGCAGCCAACCGGGACTAGCCGACGAGCAGTACTTC. Translating it yields CASSQPGLADEQYF.

About this clone: Germline and junction disagree at one end, which may indicate a read error. The same CDR3 is also encoded by other DNA sequences in this sample. For the CDR3, the DNA is TGCGCCAGCAGCCCCAAGAACTACCCCGGAGGGGGCATCTATGGCTACACCTTC. It yields the protein CASSPKNYPGGGIYGYTF. The V call is TRBV14, the J call TRBJ1-2; 7 bases agree with TRBD1. Per the germline V gene, CDR1 is SGHDN and CDR2 is FVKESK. There are 18 residues in the CDR3.

The V call is TRBV28, the J call TRBJ2-7; no clear D gene. The germline CDR1 and CDR2 sequences are MDHEN and SYDVKM. This CDR3 has 12 residues. Trimming cost V 6 bases and J 2 bases, with 8 bases left between them. The CDR3 protein is CASSSRAYEQYF. CDR3 nucleotides: TGTGCCAGCAGCTCACGGGCCTACGAGCAGTACTTC. The complete variable domain, with remaining parts taken from reference TRBV28 and TRBJ2-7, reads DVKVTQSSRYLVKRTGEKVFLECVQDMDHENMFWYRQDPGLGLRLIYFSYDVKMKEKGDIPEGYSVSREKKERFSLILESASTNQTSMYLCASSSRAYEQYFGPGTRLTVT.

The chain has TRBV28 and TRBJ2-1, with 10 bases fitting TRBD2. CDR3 size: 18 residues. Germline CDR1 MDHEN, CDR2 SYDVKM. The ends lost 6 bases at V and 2 bases at J; junction bases unmatched: 13. CDR3 bases: TGTGCCAGCAGCTCCCATCAGGAACTAGCGGGACCCTACAATGAGCAGTTCTTC. Its protein is CASSSHQELAGPYNEQFF.

The CDR3 DNA sequence: TGTGCCAGCAGCCAAGTAGCGGGAGCGAACACCGGGGAGCTGTTTTTT. Its protein product is CASSQVAGANTGELFF. The chain has TRBV3-1 (or the pseudogene TRBV3-2) and TRBJ2-2; TRBD2 aligns across 9 bases. This CDR3 region has 16 residues. J lost 0 bases, V lost 1 base, and 0 bases had no gene match. Germline loops: CDR1 LGHDT, CDR2 YNNKEL (reference sequence).

This clone was counted a few times. The CDR3 reads CASRSLSGGSYEQYF. The CDR3 DNA reads as TGTGCCAGCAGGTCCCTCTCCGGGGGTTCCTACGAGCAGTACTTC. The V and J genes are TRBV27 and TRBJ2-7; D perhaps matches TRBD2 (6 bases). Germline loops: CDR1 MNHEY, CDR2 SMNVEV (reference sequence). The CDR3 runs 15 residues. V was trimmed by 6 bases and J by 1 base, leaving 16 bases between them.